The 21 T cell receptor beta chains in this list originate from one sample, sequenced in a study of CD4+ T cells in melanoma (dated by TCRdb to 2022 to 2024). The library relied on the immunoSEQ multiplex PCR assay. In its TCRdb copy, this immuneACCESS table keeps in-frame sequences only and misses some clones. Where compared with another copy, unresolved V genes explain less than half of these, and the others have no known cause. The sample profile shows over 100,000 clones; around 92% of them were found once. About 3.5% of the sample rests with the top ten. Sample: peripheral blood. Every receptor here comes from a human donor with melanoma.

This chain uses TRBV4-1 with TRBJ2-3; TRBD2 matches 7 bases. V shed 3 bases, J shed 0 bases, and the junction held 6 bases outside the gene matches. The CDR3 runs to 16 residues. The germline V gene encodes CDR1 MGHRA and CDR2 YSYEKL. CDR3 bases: TGCGCCAGCAGCCATAAGCGGGGAACTAGCACAGATACGCAGTATTTT. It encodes CASSHKRGTSTDTQYF.

CDR3 nucleotides: TGTGCCACCAGCAGAGGACAGGGGAAAAATGGAAACACCATATATTTT. This gives the protein CATSRGQGKNGNTIYF. This chain links TRBV15 with TRBJ1-3; 8 nucleotides agree with TRBD1. Germline V CDR1 and CDR2: LNHNV, YYDKDF (reference sequence). V was clipped by 1 base and J by 3 bases; unmatched bases: 5. CDR3 length equals 16 residues.

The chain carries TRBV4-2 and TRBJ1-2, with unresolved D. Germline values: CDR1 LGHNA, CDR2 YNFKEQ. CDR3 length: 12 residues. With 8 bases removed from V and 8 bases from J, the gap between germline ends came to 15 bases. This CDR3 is CASGAVLMGYTF. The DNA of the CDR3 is TGTGCCAGCGGAGCAGTATTGATGGGCTACACCTTC.

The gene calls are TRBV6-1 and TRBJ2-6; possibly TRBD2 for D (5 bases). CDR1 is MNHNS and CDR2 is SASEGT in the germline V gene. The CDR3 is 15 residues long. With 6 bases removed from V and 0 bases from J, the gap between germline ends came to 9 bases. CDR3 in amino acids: CASSDRGSGANVLTF. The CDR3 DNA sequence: TGTGCCAGCAGCGATCGGGGCTCTGGGGCCAACGTCCTGACTTTC.

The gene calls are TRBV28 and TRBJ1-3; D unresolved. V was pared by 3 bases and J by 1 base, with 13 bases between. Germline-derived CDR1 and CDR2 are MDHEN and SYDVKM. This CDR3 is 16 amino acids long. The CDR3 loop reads CASSFLSVGSGNTIYF. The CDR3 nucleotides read TGTGCCAGCAGTTTTCTATCAGTAGGATCTGGAAACACCATATATTTT.

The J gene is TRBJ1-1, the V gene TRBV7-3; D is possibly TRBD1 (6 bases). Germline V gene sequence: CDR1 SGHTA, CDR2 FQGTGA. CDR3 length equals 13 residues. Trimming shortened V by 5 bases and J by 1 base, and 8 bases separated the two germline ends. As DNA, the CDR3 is TGTGCCAGCAGCCGGACAGCGAACACTGAAGCTTTCTTT. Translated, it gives CASSRTANTEAFF.

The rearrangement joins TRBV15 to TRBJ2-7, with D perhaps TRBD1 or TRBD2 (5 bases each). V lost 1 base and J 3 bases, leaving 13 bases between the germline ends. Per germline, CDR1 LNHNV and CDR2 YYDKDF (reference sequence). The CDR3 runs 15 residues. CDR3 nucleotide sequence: TGTGCCACCAGCAGAGGGGGCGGGCTGAACTACGAGCAGTACTTC. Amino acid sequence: CATSRGGGLNYEQYF.

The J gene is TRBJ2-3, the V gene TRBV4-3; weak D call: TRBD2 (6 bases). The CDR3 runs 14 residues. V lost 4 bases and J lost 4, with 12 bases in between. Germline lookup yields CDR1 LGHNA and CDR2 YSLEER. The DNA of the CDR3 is TGCGCCAGCAGCCCCCGGAGGGCCGCAGATACGCAGTATTTT. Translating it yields CASSPRRAADTQYF.

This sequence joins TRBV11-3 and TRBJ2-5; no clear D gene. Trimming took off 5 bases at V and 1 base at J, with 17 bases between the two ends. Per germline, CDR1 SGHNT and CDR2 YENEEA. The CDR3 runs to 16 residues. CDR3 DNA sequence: TGTGCCAGCAGCCAAAGTAGTATGTTAGGCCAAGAGACCCAGTACTTC. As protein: CASSQSSMLGQETQYF.

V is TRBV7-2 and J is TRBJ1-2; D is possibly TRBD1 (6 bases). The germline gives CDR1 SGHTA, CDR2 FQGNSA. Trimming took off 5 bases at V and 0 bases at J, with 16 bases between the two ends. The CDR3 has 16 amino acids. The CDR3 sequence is CASSPNRVGTNYGYTF. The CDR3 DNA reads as TGTGCCAGCAGCCCCAACAGGGTGGGGACTAACTATGGCTACACCTTC.

CDR3 in amino acids: CASSPFIEAFF. As DNA, the CDR3 is TGTGCCAGCAGCCCCTTTATAGAAGCTTTCTTT. The V gene is TRBV7-9, the J gene TRBJ1-1; D gene unclear. This CDR3 contains 11 residues. The V and J ends lost 5 bases and 8 bases respectively, with 9 bases between them. Germline V gives CDR1 SEHNR, CDR2 FQNEAQ (reference sequence).

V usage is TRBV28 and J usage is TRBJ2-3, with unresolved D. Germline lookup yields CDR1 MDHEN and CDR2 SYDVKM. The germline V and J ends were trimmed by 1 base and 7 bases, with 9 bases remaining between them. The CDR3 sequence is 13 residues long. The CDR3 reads CASSLFLVNTQYF. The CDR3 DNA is TGTGCCAGCAGTTTATTCTTAGTAAATACGCAGTATTTT.

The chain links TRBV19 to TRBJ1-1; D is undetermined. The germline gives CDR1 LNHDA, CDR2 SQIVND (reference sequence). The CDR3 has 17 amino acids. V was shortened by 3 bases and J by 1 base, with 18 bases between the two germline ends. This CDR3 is CASSMRRSQGGNTEAFF. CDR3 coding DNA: TGTGCCAGTAGTATGCGCAGGTCCCAAGGAGGGAACACTGAAGCTTTCTTT.

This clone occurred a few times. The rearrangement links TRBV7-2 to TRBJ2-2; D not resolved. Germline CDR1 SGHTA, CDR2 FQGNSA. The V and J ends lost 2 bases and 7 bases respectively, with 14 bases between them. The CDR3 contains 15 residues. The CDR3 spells CASSLSRASDGELFF. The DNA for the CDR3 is TGTGCCAGCAGCTTATCAAGGGCCAGCGACGGGGAGCTGTTTTTT.

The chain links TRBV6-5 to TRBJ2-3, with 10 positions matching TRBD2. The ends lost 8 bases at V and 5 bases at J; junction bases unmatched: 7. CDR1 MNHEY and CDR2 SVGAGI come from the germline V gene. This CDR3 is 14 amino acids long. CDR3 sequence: CASAGAGGRDTQYF. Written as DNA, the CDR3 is TGTGCCAGCGCGGGAGCGGGAGGGAGAGATACGCAGTATTTT.

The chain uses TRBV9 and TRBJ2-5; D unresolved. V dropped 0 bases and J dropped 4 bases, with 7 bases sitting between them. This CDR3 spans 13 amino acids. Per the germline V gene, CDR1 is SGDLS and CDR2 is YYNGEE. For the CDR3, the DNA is TGTGCCAGCAGCGTAGATAGGGTAGAGACCCAGTACTTC. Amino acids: CASSVDRVETQYF.

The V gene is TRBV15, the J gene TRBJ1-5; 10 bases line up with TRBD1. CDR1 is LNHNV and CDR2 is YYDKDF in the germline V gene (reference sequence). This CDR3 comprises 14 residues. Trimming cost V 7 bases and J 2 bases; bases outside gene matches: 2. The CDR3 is CATTGTGGNQPQHF. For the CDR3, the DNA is TGTGCCACCACCGGGACAGGGGGCAATCAGCCCCAGCATTTT.

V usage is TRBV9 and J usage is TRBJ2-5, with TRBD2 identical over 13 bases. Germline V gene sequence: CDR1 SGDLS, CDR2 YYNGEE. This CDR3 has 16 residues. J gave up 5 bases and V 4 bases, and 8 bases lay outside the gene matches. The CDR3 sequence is CASSPWTSGSSETQYF. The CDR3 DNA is TGTGCCAGCAGCCCTTGGACTAGCGGGAGTAGTGAGACCCAGTACTTC.

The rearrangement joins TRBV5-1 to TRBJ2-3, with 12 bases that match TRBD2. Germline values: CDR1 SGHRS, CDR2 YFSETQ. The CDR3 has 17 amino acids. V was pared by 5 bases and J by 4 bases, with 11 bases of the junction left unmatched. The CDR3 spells CASSSRRTSGMSDTQYF. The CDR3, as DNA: TGCGCCAGCAGTTCCCGGAGGACTAGCGGGATGTCAGATACGCAGTATTTT.

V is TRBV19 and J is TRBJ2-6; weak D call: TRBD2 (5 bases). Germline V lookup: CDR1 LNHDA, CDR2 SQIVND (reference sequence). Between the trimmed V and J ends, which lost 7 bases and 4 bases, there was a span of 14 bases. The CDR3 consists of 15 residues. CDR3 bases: TGTGCCAGTACCCCGGACTCGTCAGGGGCCAACGTCCTGACTTTC. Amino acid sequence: CASTPDSSGANVLTF.

The CDR3 bases are TGCGCCAGCAGCTCCGTAGACGGGGGTGAAAAACTGTTTTTT. Translating gives CASSSVDGGEKLFF. This sequence joins TRBV5-1 and TRBJ1-4; maybe TRBD1 (5 bases). CDR3 length: 14 residues. Per the germline V gene, CDR1 is SGHRS and CDR2 is YFSETQ. V lost 3 bases, J lost 7 bases, and 13 bases lay in between.